The 3 T cell receptor beta chains reported below all come from one sample, sequenced in a study of T cell responses to AZD1222 COVID-19 vaccine. TCRdb's table, derived via immunoSEQ multiplex PCR, lists solely in-frame clones and lacks some. This sample carries some 190,000 clones, almost 95% of them seen once, and the ten largest clones take about 1.2%. Sequencing was performed on peripheral blood, taken on day 0 of AZD1222 vaccination. These receptors were collected from an adult in good health.

This chain connects TRBV10-1 to TRBJ2-1, with D possibly called TRBD1 or TRBD2 (5 bases each). V was pared by 6 bases and J by 8 bases, with 8 bases between. CDR1 is WNHNN, CDR2 SYGVQD, per germline (reference sequence). The CDR3 sequence is 11 residues long. The CDR3 DNA follows: TGCGCCAGCAGCCGGGGCGATGAGCAGTTCTTC. Residues: CASSRGDEQFF.

Points on this clone: In the same sample, other DNA sequences code for this CDR3. This sequence joins TRBV7-9 and TRBJ1-1; D unclear. Germline V CDR1 and CDR2: SEHNR, FQNEAQ (reference sequence). The CDR3 spans 12 residues. With 1 base removed from V and 8 bases from J, the gap between germline ends came to 8 bases. The CDR3 sequence: CASSLVGREAFF. The CDR3 nucleotides are TGTGCCAGCAGCTTAGTTGGGCGAGAAGCTTTCTTT.

The chain joins TRBV28 to TRBJ1-6; tentative D call: TRBD1 (6 bases). The V and J ends lost 5 bases and 5 bases respectively, with 19 bases between them. Looked up from germline, CDR1 is MDHEN and CDR2 is SYDVKM. The CDR3 is 17 residues long. The CDR3: CASSSPQGIGHNSPLHF. In nucleotides, the CDR3 is TGTGCCAGCAGTAGCCCCCAGGGGATAGGGCATAATTCACCCCTCCACTTT.